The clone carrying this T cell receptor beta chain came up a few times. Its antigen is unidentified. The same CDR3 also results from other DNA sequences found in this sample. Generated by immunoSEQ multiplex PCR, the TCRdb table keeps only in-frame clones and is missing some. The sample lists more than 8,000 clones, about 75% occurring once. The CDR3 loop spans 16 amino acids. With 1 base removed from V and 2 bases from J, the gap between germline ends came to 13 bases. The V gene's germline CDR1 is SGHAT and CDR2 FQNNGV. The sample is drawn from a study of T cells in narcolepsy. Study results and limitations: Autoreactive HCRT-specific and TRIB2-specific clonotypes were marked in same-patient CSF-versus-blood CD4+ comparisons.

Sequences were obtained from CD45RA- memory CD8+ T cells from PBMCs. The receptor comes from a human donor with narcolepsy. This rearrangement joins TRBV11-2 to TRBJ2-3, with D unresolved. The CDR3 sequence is CASSLVAPRDTDTQYF. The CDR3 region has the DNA TGTGCCAGCAGCTTAGTAGCTCCGAGAGACACAGATACGCAGTATTTT.